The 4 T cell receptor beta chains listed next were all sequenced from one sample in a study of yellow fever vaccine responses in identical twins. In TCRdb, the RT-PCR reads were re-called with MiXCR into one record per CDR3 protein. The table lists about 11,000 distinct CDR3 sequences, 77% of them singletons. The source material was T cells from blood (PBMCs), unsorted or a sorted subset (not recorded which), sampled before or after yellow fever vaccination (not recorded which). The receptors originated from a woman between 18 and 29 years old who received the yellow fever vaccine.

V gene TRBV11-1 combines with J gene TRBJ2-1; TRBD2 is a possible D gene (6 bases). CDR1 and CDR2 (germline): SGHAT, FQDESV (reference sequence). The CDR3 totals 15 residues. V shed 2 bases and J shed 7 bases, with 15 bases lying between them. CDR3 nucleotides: TGTGCCAGCAGCTTACTTAGCGGCCCAAGTAATGAGCAGTTCTTC. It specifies CASSLLSGPSNEQFF.

CDR3 coding DNA: TGTGCCAGCACCTCCTACGAGGGCATTAACTATGGCTACACCTTC. It is translated as CASTSYEGINYGYTF. The genes are TRBV7-9 and TRBJ1-2; D is ambiguous. This CDR3 comprises 15 residues. The ends were cut back, 7 bases at V and 1 base at J, with 16 bases in the middle. The V gene's germline CDR1 is SEHNR and CDR2 FQNEAQ (reference sequence). The full variable domain, with the rest looked up from reference TRBV7-9 and TRBJ1-2, is DTGVSQNPRHKITKRGQNVTFRCDPISEHNRLYWYRQTLGQGPEFLTYFQNEAQLEKSRLLSDRFSAERPKGSFSTLEIQRTEQGDSAMYLCASTSYEGINYGYTFGSGTRLTVV.

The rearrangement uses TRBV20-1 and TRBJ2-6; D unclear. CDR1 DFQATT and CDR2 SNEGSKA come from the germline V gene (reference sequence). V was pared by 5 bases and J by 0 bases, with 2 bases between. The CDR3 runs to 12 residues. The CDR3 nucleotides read TGCAGTGCTTACTCTGGGGCCAACGTCCTGACTTTC. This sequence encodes CSAYSGANVLTF.

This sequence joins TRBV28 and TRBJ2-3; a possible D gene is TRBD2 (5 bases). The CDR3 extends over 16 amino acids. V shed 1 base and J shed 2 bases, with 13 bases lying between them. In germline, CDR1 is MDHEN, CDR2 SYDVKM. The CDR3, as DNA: TGTGCCAGCAGTTTATCTGTGGGAGACTCCACAGATACGCAGTATTTT. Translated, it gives CASSLSVGDSTDTQYF.